The text below deals with one TCR beta chain. Antigen unknown. The data stem from a study of CD8 T cells in Susac syndrome. The authors negatively isolated CD8+ and CD4+ T cells and FACS-enriched TEMRA cells. Study-wide findings and caveats: The authors acknowledged that their TCR sequencing and HLA analysis involved a relatively small number of individuals.

V lost 10 bases, J lost 5 bases, and 9 bases lay in between. Germline V lookup: CDR1 MDHEN, CDR2 SYDVKM. The CDR3 length is 11 residues. Random hexamers primed reverse transcription of about 0.5 to 1 ug RNA. A single record per CDR3 protein comes from TCRdb applying MiXCR to the immunoSEQ multiplex PCR reads. Among about 250,000 distinct CDR3 sequences listed, around 95% were seen once. Material: CD4+ T cells from PBMCs. The source is a human donor with multiple sclerosis. V usage is TRBV28 and J usage is TRBJ1-5; D unclear. This CDR3 reads CATGAHQPQHF. The CDR3 DNA reads as TGTGCCACCGGCGCGCATCAGCCCCAGCATTTT.